This TCR beta chain was captured in a study of blood T cell repertoires in COVID-19 (dated by TCRdb to about 2020). Study-wide context: The collaborator samples originated in the United States, Italy and Spain and spanned the acute and convalescent phases of COVID-19. The dataset comprised deeply sampled blood TCRbeta repertoires from subjects exposed to, actively infected with, or recovered from COVID-19. The prospective study material was composed of cDNA or gDNA derived from T cells, B-cell-depleted T cells, or PBMCs. Where available, HLA class I and class II types were obtained from metadata supplied by the sample provider rather than from assay-based typing. Sample metadata almost always included a de-identified subject ID, COVID-19 status, age in years and sex. The repertoires were released in a freely available public database meant as a resource for research on the immune response to SARS-CoV-2. Samples came from the ongoing ImmuneRACE study (first 160 participants) plus 1,254 subjects from 6 global collaborators. General study outcomes and caveats: How much clinical and demographic metadata was included differed by source and by participant, and the metadata was provided uncurated.

TCRbeta CDR3 regions were amplified from genomic DNA by means of the immunoSEQ Assay, a bias-controlled multiplex PCR. In the authors' own workflow: Nucleated cell counts per sample were estimated from amplification of reference gene primers within the assay. To quantify the absolute abundance of each unique TCRbeta CDR3 rearrangement, sequence reads were collapsed and filtered. For each sample, productive Simpson clonality was calculated by taking the square root of Simpson's diversity index across productive rearrangements. Sourced from immuneACCESS, this table was stored by TCRdb with only in-frame sequences that have V and J called. A share of the clones is absent; for the studies checked, an unresolved V gene accounts for under half, and the remainder has no known explanation. Clone size and the V and J calls come from that table; the DNA yielded D and trimming. The sample table shows some 250,000 clones, and about 82% are seen once. The leading ten clones occupy around 12% of the sample.

As to this clone: Its antigen specificity is not known. No much larger clone is present one base from it, and per-base qualities are unavailable.

Collaborating institutions collected whole blood in K2EDTA tubes following their own protocols. For TCRbeta analysis, collaborators shipped samples in one of three forms: frozen whole blood, isolated PBMCs, or DNA extracted from either of those sample types. V ends up 6 bases short and J 8 bases short, with an unmatched junction base count of 8. According to the germline V gene (reference sequence), CDR1 reads LNHDA and CDR2 reads SQIVND. The CDR3 measures 14 amino acids from cysteine to phenylalanine. CDR3 DNA is the only sequence kept; it has 42 bases, read in frame from the first base. The clonotype was recovered from an elderly man with acute or convalescent COVID-19. The receptor chain draws on TRBV19 and TRBJ1-5; 9 nucleotides in the junction match TRBD1. The source material was peripheral blood. The CDR3 is CASRTGGSLKPQHF. The nucleotide sequence reads TGTGCCAGTAGGACAGGGGGAAGCCTTAAGCCCCAGCATTTT.